This T cell receptor beta chain was observed in a study of blood T cell repertoires in COVID-19. Profiled with immunoSEQ multiplex PCR; TCRdb holds only in-frame clones, not every one. This sample has just over 250,000 clones, with approximately 86% found just once. There are 13 residues in the CDR3. Germline loops: CDR1 SQVTM, CDR2 ANQGSEA. V was pared by 3 bases and J by 5 bases, with 13 bases between. Sequencing input: peripheral blood. V is TRBV29-1 and J is TRBJ1-2, with D possibly TRBD1 on 6 matching bases. The receptor comes from a man aged 35 to 55 who had recovered from COVID-19. In nucleotides, the CDR3 is TGCAGCGTTGATAGCCAGGGGAGATATGGCTACACCTTC. The encoded protein is CSVDSQGRYGYTF.